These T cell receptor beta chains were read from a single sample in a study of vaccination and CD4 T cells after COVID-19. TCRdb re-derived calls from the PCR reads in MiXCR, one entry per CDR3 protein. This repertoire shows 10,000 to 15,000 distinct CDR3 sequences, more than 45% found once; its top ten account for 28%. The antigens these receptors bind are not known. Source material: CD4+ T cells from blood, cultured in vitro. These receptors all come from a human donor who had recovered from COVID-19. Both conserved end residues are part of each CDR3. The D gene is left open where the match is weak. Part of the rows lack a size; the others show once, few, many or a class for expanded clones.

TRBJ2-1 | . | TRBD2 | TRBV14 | TGTGCCAGCAGCCCTCTAGCGGGAGGGCCATATGAGCAGTTCTTC | CASSPLAGGPYEQFF
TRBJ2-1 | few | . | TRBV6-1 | TGTGCCAGCAATAGAGCCATCGGGACCACCTCCTACAATGAGCAGTTCTTC | CASNRAIGTTSYNEQFF
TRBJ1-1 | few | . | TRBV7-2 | TGTGCCAGCAGCTTGGGGGGGTTTGCTGAAGCTTTCTTT | CASSLGGFAEAFF
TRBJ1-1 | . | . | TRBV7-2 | TGTGCCAGCAGCTCATCGGCCTCGTGGGGGGACACTGAAGCTTTCTTT | CASSSSASWGDTEAFF
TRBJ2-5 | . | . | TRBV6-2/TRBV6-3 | TGTGCCAGCAGTTACCCCGGGGGGCGAGAGACCCAGTACTTC | CASSYPGGRETQYF
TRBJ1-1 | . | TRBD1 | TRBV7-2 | TGTGCCAGCAGCCCGGGACAGGGGGTCGCTGAAGCTTTCTTT | CASSPGQGVAEAFF
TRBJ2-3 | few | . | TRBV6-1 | TGTGCCAGCAGCCCCTGGGGGAGTAGCACAGATACGCAGTATTTT | CASSPWGSSTDTQYF
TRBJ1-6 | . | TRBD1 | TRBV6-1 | TGTGCCAGCAGTCCCCGAACAGGGGGCTCCCCCCTCCACTTT | CASSPRTGGSPLHF
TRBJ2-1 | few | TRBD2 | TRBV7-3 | TGTGCCAGCAGTCGAACTAGCGGGAAACACAATGAGCAGTTCTTC | CASSRTSGKHNEQFF
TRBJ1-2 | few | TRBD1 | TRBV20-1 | TGCAGTGCTAGAGTGGGACAGGACTATGGCTACACCTTC | CSARVGQDYGYTF
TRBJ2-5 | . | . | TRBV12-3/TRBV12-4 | TGTGCCAGCAGTCGCCCGACAAGTCAAGAGACCCAGTACTTC | CASSRPTSQETQYF
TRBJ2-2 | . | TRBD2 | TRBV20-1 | TGCAGTGCTAGTAGGTTCGGGCTAGCGGGAGTTGGCACCGGGGAGCTGTTTTTT | CSASRFGLAGVGTGELFF
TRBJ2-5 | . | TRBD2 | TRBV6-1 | TGTGCCAGCAACCCGGGAGGGGAGACCCAGTACTTC | CASNPGGETQYF
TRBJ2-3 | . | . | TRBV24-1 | TGTGCCACCAGTGATAACGGTCCCGGGGGGCATGGAGATACGCAGTATTTT | CATSDNGPGGHGDTQYF
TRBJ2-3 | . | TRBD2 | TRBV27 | TGTGCCAGCAGTCAAACTAGCGCGAGCACAGATACGCAGTATTTT | CASSQTSASTDTQYF
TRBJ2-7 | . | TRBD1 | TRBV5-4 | TGTGCCAGCAGCTCCCCAACAGGGGGCTCCTACGAGCAGTACTTC | CASSSPTGGSYEQYF
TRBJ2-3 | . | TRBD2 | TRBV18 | TGTGCCAGCTCACCAAGCGGGGGAACAGATACGCAGTATTTT | CASSPSGGTDTQYF
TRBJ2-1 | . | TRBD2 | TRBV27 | TGTGCCAGCAGCCCCCTAGCGGGAGGCCTCAATGAGCAGTTCTTC | CASSPLAGGLNEQFF
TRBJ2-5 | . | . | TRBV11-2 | TGTGCCAGCAGCTTACGACACGAACAGGGCTCTGGGACCCAGTACTTC | CASSLRHEQGSGTQYF
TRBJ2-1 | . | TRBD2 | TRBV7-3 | TGTGCCAGCAGCTCGGGACTAGCGGGAGGGTTGGATGAGCAGTTCTTC | CASSSGLAGGLDEQFF